This T cell receptor (beta chain) derives from a study of shared clonotypes between healthy human individuals. Study in general: The donor pool was made up of two women and a few men aged 18 to 49.

Original methodology: Quality scores were absent from the junction-only immunoSEQ sequences, so filtering differed. Sequencing used immunoSEQ multiplex PCR; TCRdb keeps in-frame clones, though not all of them. That table supplies the V and J calls and clone size; D and trimming were determined from the DNA. This table holds about 2.2 million clones, 85% to 95% found once. Naive CD8 cells, CD45RO-negative and positively selected for CCR7, excluded terminally differentiated effector memory CD45RA+ cells. The CDR3 sequence is 15 residues long. The germline V gene encodes CDR1 SGHDT and CDR2 YYEEEE. The J segment lost 5 bases and the V segment lost 4 bases, leaving 9 bases of the junction unmatched. The study's findings and limits: Clonotype sharing among donors likely depends on sequencing depth.

About this clone: Its antigen is not identified.

This sequence was found in a man younger than 30 in good health. Some clones in this sample may be carry-over from other donors' samples. The chain couples TRBV5-6 to TRBJ2-7, with TRBD1 matching 10 bases. Material for sequencing was naive CD8+ T cells from PBMCs. The DNA of the CDR3 is TGTGCCAGCAGCGACCGGGACAGGGGAGCCGACGAGCAGTACTTC. It specifies CASSDRDRGADEQYF.